Presented here are 13 T cell receptor beta chains from one specimen sequenced in a study of T cell changes during pregnancy in multiple sclerosis. Libraries were prepared by immunoSEQ multiplex PCR; TCRdb keeps only in-frame clonotypes and omits some of them. Among 90,000 or so clones listed, 92% were seen once. The sample was peripheral blood, taken in the first trimester of pregnancy. These receptors came from a female donor with multiple sclerosis, enrolled in a pregnancy study.

This clone turned up a few times. This rearrangement joins TRBV4-1 to TRBJ1-1, with 7 nucleotides matching TRBD1. The CDR3 has 14 amino acids. Germline V lookup: CDR1 MGHRA, CDR2 YSYEKL. With 4 bases clipped from V and 1 base from J, the junction kept 3 bases outside the gene matches. This CDR3 is CASSPWTGNTEAFF. The CDR3 bases are TGCGCCAGCAGCCCTTGGACAGGGAACACTGAAGCTTTCTTT.

The CDR3 sequence is CASSQGPTVAAFF. The DNA for the CDR3 is TGCGCCAGCAGCCAAGGACCGACTGTGGCAGCTTTCTTT. The chain has TRBV4-1 and TRBJ1-1; no reliable D call. Per the germline V gene, CDR1 is MGHRA and CDR2 is YSYEKL. The CDR3 length is 13 residues. Trimming removed 1 base from V and 10 bases from J, with 13 bases in between.

The genes are TRBV5-5 and TRBJ1-1; D possibly corresponds to TRBD1 (5 bases). V lost 3 bases to trimming and J lost 1 base, with 7 bases between them. This CDR3 region has 13 residues. CDR1 and CDR2 from the germline V gene are SGHKS and YYEKEE (reference sequence). The CDR3 DNA is TGTGCCAGCAGCTGGGACTCGAACACTGAAGCTTTCTTT. It codes for CASSWDSNTEAFF. Full variable domain (missing parts from reference TRBV5-5 and TRBJ1-1): DAGVTQSPTHLIKTRGQQVTLRCSPISGHKSVSWYQQVLGQGPQFIFQYYEKEERGRGNFPDRFSARQFPNYSSELNVNALLLGDSALYLCASSWDSNTEAFFGQGTRLTVV.

The rearrangement uses TRBV30 and TRBJ1-2; D remains ambiguous. V lost 3 bases, J lost 4 bases, and 9 bases lay in between. This CDR3 spans 12 amino acids. Germline V gene lookup returns CDR1 GTSNPN and CDR2 SVGIG (reference sequence). The CDR3 coding sequence is TGTGCCTGGAGGCGGGGAAGCTATGGCTACACCTTC. As protein: CAWRRGSYGYTF.

This sequence joins TRBV9 and TRBJ2-7; maybe TRBD1 (5 bases). V lost 4 bases, J lost 4 bases, and 9 bases lay in between. Germline V gene data show CDR1 as SGDLS and CDR2 as YYNGEE. The CDR3 totals 12 residues. The DNA of the CDR3 is TGTGCCAGCAGCACAGGAACTTACGAGCAGTACTTC. Its protein is CASSTGTYEQYF.

The chain joins TRBV29-1 to TRBJ1-2; 9 bases map to TRBD1. This CDR3 comprises 14 residues. Trimming cost V 2 bases and J 4 bases; bases outside gene matches: 5. The germline V gene has CDR1 SQVTM and CDR2 ANQGSEA. The CDR3 region has the DNA TGCAGCGTTGAAAGCACAGGGGGCGTCTATGGCTACACCTTC. The encoded protein is CSVESTGGVYGYTF.

The V call is TRBV6-5, the J call TRBJ1-2, with a tentative D call TRBD1 (6 bases). V gave up 4 bases and J gave up 2 bases, with 11 bases separating them. The CDR3 runs to 14 residues. CDR1 and CDR2 (germline): MNHEY, SVGAGI. The CDR3 sequence: CASSSPRGNYGYTF. CDR3 DNA sequence: TGTGCCAGCAGTTCCCCGAGGGGGAACTATGGCTACACCTTC.

The V call is TRBV10-1, the J call TRBJ2-1, with 11 bases lining up with TRBD2. The CDR3 totals 17 residues. The trim removed 2 bases at V and 4 bases at J, leaving 7 bases unmatched. The germline V gene encodes CDR1 WNHNN and CDR2 SYGVQD (reference sequence). CDR3 amino acids: CASSEPPGTSGYNEQFF. In DNA, the CDR3 is TGCGCCAGCAGTGAGCCCCCCGGGACTAGCGGATACAATGAGCAGTTCTTC.

V usage is TRBV28 and J usage is TRBJ2-7; 7 bases align to TRBD1. The germline gives CDR1 MDHEN, CDR2 SYDVKM. Trimming at V came to 6 bases and at J to 3 bases, leaving 5 bases not matched to a gene. There are 13 residues in the CDR3. The CDR3 reads CASSLGQVYEQYF. In DNA form, the CDR3 reads TGTGCCAGCAGCCTCGGACAGGTCTACGAGCAGTACTTC.

This chain links TRBV19 with TRBJ1-2; D ambiguous. V was clipped by 4 bases and J by 6 bases, with 18 bases between them. Germline loops: CDR1 LNHDA, CDR2 SQIVND (reference sequence). The CDR3 extends over 15 amino acids. The chain's CDR3 is CASSKAATLRNGYTF. The DNA for the CDR3 is TGTGCCAGTAGTAAAGCCGCTACCTTAAGAAATGGCTACACCTTC.

V usage is TRBV19 and J usage is TRBJ2-1; 7 bases agree with TRBD2. The trim removed 5 bases at V and 3 bases at J, leaving 1 base unmatched. Germline-derived CDR1 and CDR2 are LNHDA and SQIVND (reference sequence). This CDR3 is 13 amino acids long. This chain's CDR3 is CASSPGGYNEQFF. The CDR3, as DNA: TGTGCCAGTAGTCCGGGGGGCTACAATGAGCAGTTCTTC.

J is TRBJ1-1 and V is TRBV5-8; TRBD1 matches at 8 bases. Germline CDR1 is SGHTS and CDR2 is YDEGEE. CDR3 size: 13 residues. V trimming: 4 bases; J trimming: 5 bases; junction bases outside the gene matches: 4. This CDR3 reads CASSDTGGTEAFF. In DNA, the CDR3 is TGTGCCAGCAGCGATACAGGGGGAACTGAAGCTTTCTTT.

This clone appeared a single time. V is TRBV7-2 and J is TRBJ2-7, with TRBD1 matching over 9 bases. The CDR3 is 13 residues long. Looked up from germline, CDR1 is SGHTA and CDR2 is FQGNSA. Losses at the gene ends were 3 bases for V and 7 bases for J; bases not matched to a gene: 4. CDR3 coding DNA: TGTGCCAGCAGCTTGGACAGGGGAAAAGAGCAGTACTTC. Its protein is CASSLDRGKEQYF. The complete variable domain, with remaining parts taken from reference TRBV7-2 and TRBJ2-7, reads GAGVSQSPSNKVTEKGKDVELRCDPISGHTALYWYRQSLGQGLEFLIYFQGNSAPDKSGLPSDRFSAERTGGSVSTLTIQRTQQEDSAVYLCASSLDRGKEQYFGPGTRLTVT.